Following are 16 T cell receptor beta chains from one sample sequenced in a study of T cells in Graves' hyperthyroidism and ophthalmopathy. Amplification yielded TCR beta CDR3 regions, with RNA transcripts as the source. HTBI primers were employed in a first-round RT-PCR of the TCR CDR3. TCRdb re-analysed the multiplex PCR reads in MiXCR, keeping a single row per CDR3 protein. In the table there are roughly 250,000 distinct CDR3 sequences, about 14% of which are singletons. Sequencing was performed on blood. The receptor set was obtained from a woman aged 40-49 years with Graves' hyperthyroidism that later progressed to Graves' ophthalmopathy.

The V and J genes are TRBV6-1 and TRBJ1-1, with TRBD1 matching 7 bases. The germline V gene encodes CDR1 MNHNS and CDR2 SASEGT. J was trimmed by 5 bases and V by 3 bases; bases with no gene match: 9. CDR3 length equals 15 residues. The CDR3 is CASSDPGQVKTEAFF. The CDR3 region has the DNA TGTGCCAGCAGTGACCCCGGACAGGTTAAAACTGAAGCTTTCTTT.

V and J are TRBV5-1 and TRBJ2-5; TRBD2 aligns across 8 bases. Looked up from germline, CDR1 is SGHRS and CDR2 is YFSETQ. This CDR3 is 16 amino acids long. The V and J ends lost 1 base and 4 bases, in that order; junction bases with no gene match: 9. CDR3 in amino acids: CASSLTAGGRGETQYF. CDR3 in DNA: TGCGCCAGCAGCTTGACGGCGGGGGGCCGGGGAGAGACCCAGTACTTC.

Many counts were recorded for this clonotype. V gene TRBV3-1 combines with J gene TRBJ2-7, with D hard to call. With 1 base removed from V and 6 bases from J, the gap between germline ends came to 19 bases. The germline V gene has CDR1 LGHDT and CDR2 YNNKEL (reference sequence). CDR3 size: 16 residues. In DNA, the CDR3 is TGTGCCAGCAGCCAAGTTTTCGAGCTTACTCGAGCCGAGCAGTACTTC. The encoded protein is CASSQVFELTRAEQYF.

This clonotype was seen ten or more times. The chain joins TRBV7-8 to TRBJ2-7; 10 bases agree with TRBD2. The CDR3 is 15 amino acids. Germline CDR1 reads SGHVS; CDR2 reads FQNEAQ. V lost 2 bases to trimming and J lost 2 bases; unmatched junction nucleotides: 3. The CDR3 DNA follows: TGTGCCAGCAGCTTATTAGCGGGAGGTACCTACGAGCAGTACTTC. The encoded protein is CASSLLAGGTYEQYF. Together with reference TRBV7-8 and TRBJ2-7, the CDR3 gives the full variable domain: GAGVSQSPRYKVAKRGQDVALRCDPISGHVSLFWYQQALGQGPEFLTYFQNEAQLDKSGLPSDRFFAERPEGSVSTLKIQRTQQEDSAVYLCASSLLAGGTYEQYFGPGTRLTVT.

This clonotype was seen ten or more times. The chain is built from TRBV28 and TRBJ2-5, with a tentative D call TRBD1 (6 bases). V was clipped by 7 bases and J by 2 bases, with 14 bases between them. Germline lookup yields CDR1 MDHEN and CDR2 SYDVKM. This CDR3 is built from 14 residues. The CDR3 nucleotides read TGTGCCAGCAAAACTGGACAGAAACAAGAGACCCAGTACTTC. Amino acid sequence: CASKTGQKQETQYF.

The table lists this clonotype with many counts. The chain uses TRBV5-1 and TRBJ2-2; a possible D gene is TRBD2 (5 bases). CDR1 is SGHRS, CDR2 YFSETQ, per germline. This CDR3 comprises 17 residues. The V gene lost 0 bases and the J gene lost 4 bases, with 16 bases spanning the gap. The CDR3 bases are TGCGCCAGCAGCTTGGGGGCAGCGGCCTTCGGCACCGGGGAGCTGTTTTTT. It specifies CASSLGAAAFGTGELFF.

This clonotype was seen repeatedly, ten times or more. The chain links TRBV6-1 to TRBJ2-7; 9 nucleotides match TRBD2. The germline gives CDR1 MNHNS, CDR2 SASEGT. The ends lost 6 bases at V and 6 bases at J; junction bases unmatched: 12. The CDR3 contains 15 residues. The CDR3 is CASSNPGLAGSEQYF. For the CDR3, the DNA is TGTGCCAGCAGCAACCCGGGGCTAGCGGGAAGCGAGCAGTACTTC.

This clonotype was seen ten or more times. This chain connects TRBV27 to TRBJ2-3, with D tentatively TRBD2 (5 bases). Germline-derived CDR1 and CDR2 are MNHEY and SMNVEV (reference sequence). CDR3 length equals 16 residues. The V gene lost 3 bases and the J gene lost 1 base, with 14 bases spanning the gap. The CDR3 bases are TGTGCCAGCAGTTTTTCCCCGAAGCGGCGCACAGATACGCAGTATTTT. It codes for CASSFSPKRRTDTQYF.

This clonotype was counted ten times or more. The rearrangement joins TRBV5-5 to TRBJ2-4; D is possibly TRBD1 or TRBD2 (5 bases each). Germline CDR1 reads SGHKS; CDR2 reads YYEKEE (reference sequence). This CDR3 spans 16 amino acids. V was trimmed by 1 base and J by 0 bases, leaving 11 bases between them. CDR3 amino acids: CASSLWDQLAKNIQYF. In nucleotides, the CDR3 is TGTGCCAGCAGCTTGTGGGACCAACTAGCCAAAAACATTCAGTACTTC.

This clonotype was observed many times. The chain carries TRBV28 and TRBJ2-1; the D gene is possibly TRBD1 (5 bases). The V gene's germline CDR1 is MDHEN and CDR2 SYDVKM. Trimming cost V 5 bases and J 0 bases, with 14 bases left between them. This CDR3 is 16 amino acids long. CDR3 amino acids: CASSHYTGSSYNEQFF. CDR3 coding DNA: TGTGCCAGCAGTCATTATACAGGTAGCTCCTACAATGAGCAGTTCTTC.

This clonotype has at least ten counts. This chain connects TRBV10-2 to TRBJ2-3; no definite D call. The V and J ends lost 4 bases and 3 bases respectively, with 14 bases between them. From germline, CDR1 is WSHSY and CDR2 SAAADI. This CDR3 region has 15 residues. CDR3 bases: TGCGCCAGCAGTGGGTCCAGTGGTGGGACAGATACGCAGTATTTT. Translated: CASSGSSGGTDTQYF.

This clonotype was seen at least ten times. The chain uses TRBV7-3 and TRBJ2-7; weak D call: TRBD2 (5 bases). V was shortened by 3 bases and J by 0 bases, with 15 bases between the two germline ends. The germline gives CDR1 SGHTA, CDR2 FQGTGA. The CDR3 consists of 16 residues. This chain's CDR3 is CASSLMERVGSYEQYF. CDR3 coding DNA: TGTGCCAGCAGCTTGATGGAGAGGGTGGGCTCCTACGAGCAGTACTTC.

The genes are TRBV27 and TRBJ1-4; 7 bases map to TRBD1. Germline V lookup: CDR1 MNHEY, CDR2 SMNVEV (reference sequence). CDR3 length: 15 amino acids. The junction had 9 bases not matched to a gene; V was cut back by 5 bases and J by 6 bases. This CDR3 is CASSAGQEKDEKLFF. CDR3 bases: TGTGCCAGCAGTGCCGGACAGGAGAAGGATGAAAAACTGTTTTTT. Variable domain in full (rest from reference TRBV27 and TRBJ1-4): EAQVTQNPRYLITVTGKKLTVTCSQNMNHEYMSWYRQDPGLGLRQIYYSMNVEVTDKGDVPEGYKVSRKEKRNFPLILESPSPNQTSLYFCASSAGQEKDEKLFFGSGTQLSVL.

As regards this clonotype: The junction and the germline gene differ at one end; a read error may be behind it. The chain's CDR3 is CTSSRGDGSSYNEQFF. The CDR3 region has the DNA TGTACCAGCTCACGCGGGGACGGCAGCTCCTACAATGAGCAGTTCTTC. V usage is TRBV18 and J usage is TRBJ2-1, with D possibly matching TRBD2 (6 bases). The CDR3 is 16 amino acids. From germline, CDR1 is KGHSH and CDR2 LQKENI.

At least ten counts were recorded for this clonotype. The chain combines TRBV20-1 with TRBJ1-4; D might be TRBD1 (6 bases). Trimming left V 1 base short and J 0 bases short, with 12 bases between. The CDR3 sequence is 16 residues long. Germline V gene data show CDR1 as DFQATT and CDR2 as SNEGSKA (reference sequence). CDR3 in DNA: TGCAGTGCTAGAGCACAGGGCGAAGCAACTAATGAAAAACTGTTTTTT. Protein: CSARAQGEATNEKLFF.

The chain joins TRBV9 to TRBJ2-1; possibly TRBD1 or TRBD2 for D (5 bases each). Trimming stripped 1 base from V and 5 bases from J, with 10 bases between. CDR3 length: 14 amino acids. Germline-derived CDR1 and CDR2 are SGDLS and YYNGEE. CDR3 loop: CASSVYRGNNEQFF. CDR3 DNA: TGTGCCAGCAGCGTATACCGGGGCAACAATGAGCAGTTCTTC.